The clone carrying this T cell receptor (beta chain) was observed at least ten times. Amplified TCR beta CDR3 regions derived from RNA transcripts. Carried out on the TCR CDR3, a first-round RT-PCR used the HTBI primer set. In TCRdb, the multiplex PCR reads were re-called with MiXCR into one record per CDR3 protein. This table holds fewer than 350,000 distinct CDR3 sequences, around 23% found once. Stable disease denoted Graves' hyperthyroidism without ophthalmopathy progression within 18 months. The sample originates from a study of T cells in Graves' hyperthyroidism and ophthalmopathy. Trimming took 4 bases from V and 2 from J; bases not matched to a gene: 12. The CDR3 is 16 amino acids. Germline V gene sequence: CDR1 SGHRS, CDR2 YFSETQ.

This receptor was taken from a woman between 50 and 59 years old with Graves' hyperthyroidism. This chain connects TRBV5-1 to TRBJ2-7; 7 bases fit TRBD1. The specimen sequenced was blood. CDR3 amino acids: CASSPNSGTATYEQYF. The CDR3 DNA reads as TGCGCCAGCAGCCCGAATTCCGGGACAGCCACCTACGAGCAGTACTTC.